One sample yielded the 29 T cell receptor beta chains listed below, sequenced in a study of cytomegalovirus exposure and HLA in healthy donors. In the PCR, 60 Vbeta and 13 Jbeta primers were used. Produced via immunoSEQ multiplex PCR; TCRdb's table is partial and in-frame only. Of 90,000 to 120,000 clones in the sample, around 80% were seen once. The sequencing sample was made of PBMCs. The receptors were sampled from a male donor in good health and CMV-seropositive.

The genes are TRBV18 and TRBJ2-3; tentatively, D is TRBD1 (6 bases). The CDR3 contains 14 residues. CDR1 and CDR2 (germline): KGHSH, LQKENI. Trimming pared 3 bases from V and 4 bases from J, leaving 11 bases between. CDR3 sequence reads: CASSPGTGSDTQYF. The CDR3 DNA follows: TGTGCCAGCTCACCTGGAACAGGGTCAGATACGCAGTATTTT.

The genes are TRBV18 and TRBJ2-1, with 7 nucleotides matching TRBD2. The CDR3 sequence is 17 residues long. V trimming: 3 bases; J trimming: 7 bases; junction bases outside the gene matches: 15. The V gene's germline CDR1 is KGHSH and CDR2 LQKENI. The CDR3 DNA reads TGTGCCAGCTCACCTCTGGGGGAGGGCAGGGCGAGAAATGAGCAGTTCTTC. Amino acid sequence: CASSPLGEGRARNEQFF.

This rearrangement joins TRBV6-5 to TRBJ2-3, with TRBD2 matching 7 bases. The CDR3 spans 15 residues. From germline, CDR1 is MNHEY and CDR2 SVGAGI. V gave up 6 bases and J gave up 1 base; unmatched junction bases: 7. The CDR3 DNA sequence: TGTGCCAGCAGCCCAAGCGGGGAGGGCACAGATACGCAGTATTTT. Its protein is CASSPSGEGTDTQYF.

The CDR3 spells CASTSGQNSYEQYF. The CDR3 DNA is TGCGCCAGCACCTCGGGACAGAACTCCTACGAGCAGTACTTC. This sequence joins TRBV5-1 and TRBJ2-7; 7 positions match TRBD1. Germline loops: CDR1 SGHRS, CDR2 YFSETQ. The length of the CDR3 is 14 residues. J gave up 0 bases and V 6 bases, and 6 bases lay outside the gene matches.

The J gene is TRBJ2-5, the V gene TRBV7-8, with D maybe TRBD2 (5 bases). CDR1 SGHVS and CDR2 FQNEAQ come from the germline V gene. Trimming pared 5 bases from V and 2 bases from J, leaving 18 bases between. The CDR3 is made up of 16 amino acids. CDR3 nucleotides: TGTGCCAGCAGCCAGACCCAGGAGGCAGTTCAAGAGACCCAGTACTTC. It translates to CASSQTQEAVQETQYF. The complete variable domain, with remaining parts taken from reference TRBV7-8 and TRBJ2-5, reads GAGVSQSPRYKVAKRGQDVALRCDPISGHVSLFWYQQALGQGPEFLTYFQNEAQLDKSGLPSDRFFAERPEGSVSTLKIQRTQQEDSAVYLCASSQTQEAVQETQYFGPGTRLLVL.

This chain links TRBV30 with TRBJ1-6; D ambiguous. CDR1 is GTSNPN, CDR2 SVGIG, per germline (reference sequence). CDR3 length: 12 amino acids. V was shortened by 3 bases and J by 9 bases, with 9 bases between the two germline ends. The CDR3 DNA reads TGTGCCTGGAGGTCCACGGGTTCACCCCTCCACTTT. Translating it yields CAWRSTGSPLHF.

CDR3 DNA: TGTGCCAGCAGCTCGGGACACATAACTAATTCACCCCTCCACTTT. This translates into CASSSGHITNSPLHF. The chain joins TRBV7-8 to TRBJ1-6; D perhaps matches TRBD1 (6 bases). The CDR3 extends over 15 amino acids. Trimming cost V 4 bases and J 6 bases, with 13 bases left between them. CDR1 SGHVS and CDR2 FQNEAQ come from the germline V gene.

J is TRBJ1-2 and V is TRBV7-2; 7 positions match TRBD1. The CDR3 has 14 residues. CDR1 and CDR2 (germline): SGHTA, FQGNSA. The trim removed 3 bases at V and 2 bases at J, leaving 3 bases unmatched. Here the CDR3 DNA reads TGTGCCAGCAGCTTGCGACAGGGAAACTATGGCTACACCTTC. Translated, it gives CASSLRQGNYGYTF.

The V gene is TRBV13, the J gene TRBJ1-2, with 7 bases lining up with TRBD1. The CDR3 covers 16 residues. Germline V gives CDR1 PRHDT, CDR2 FYEKMQ (reference sequence). V shed 2 bases and J 4 bases; nucleotides not matched to a gene: 10. The CDR3 DNA sequence: TGTGCCAGCAGCTTACCCTACAGGGGAGTAGCCTATGGCTACACCTTC. Translation: CASSLPYRGVAYGYTF. The full variable domain, completed using reference TRBV13 and TRBJ1-2, is AAGVIQSPRHLIKEKRETATLKCYPIPRHDTVYWYQQGPGQDPQFLISFYEKMQSDKGSIPDRFSAQQFSDYHSELNMSSLELGDSALYFCASSLPYRGVAYGYTFGSGTRLTVV.

The V and J genes are TRBV6-5 and TRBJ1-4, with 7 bases lining up with TRBD1. The germline gives CDR1 MNHEY, CDR2 SVGAGI. The V segment lost 2 bases and the J segment 7 bases; nucleotides outside the gene matches: 7. The CDR3 runs 15 residues. CDR3 sequence: CASSYTTGTGEKLFF. CDR3 coding DNA: TGTGCCAGCAGTTACACGACAGGGACTGGTGAAAAACTGTTTTTT.

This clone was detected a few times. Other DNA sequences of this sample code for an identical CDR3. V is TRBV2 and J is TRBJ1-1; tentative D call: TRBD1 (6 bases). CDR3 size: 16 residues. The germline V gene has CDR1 SNHLY and CDR2 FYNNEI. Trimming cost V 2 bases and J 5 bases, with 18 bases left between them. The CDR3 here is CASSELGAGTGTEAFF. As DNA, the CDR3 is TGTGCCAGCAGTGAATTGGGGGCTGGTACGGGAACTGAAGCTTTCTTT.

In regard to this clone: Other nucleotide sequences in the sample specify the same CDR3. The V call is TRBV30, the J call TRBJ1-6, with TRBD1 identical over 8 bases. The V gene's germline CDR1 is GTSNPN and CDR2 SVGIG (reference sequence). This CDR3 has 13 amino acids. Trimming at V came to 3 bases and at J to 7 bases, leaving 2 bases not matched to a gene. CDR3 sequence reads: CAWRTGGNSPLHF. The CDR3 region has the DNA TGTGCCTGGAGAACAGGGGGGAATTCACCCCTCCACTTT.

This rearrangement joins TRBV19 to TRBJ2-5; D is unresolved. Germline lookup yields CDR1 LNHDA and CDR2 SQIVND (reference sequence). V lost 7 bases and J 2 bases, leaving 8 bases between the germline ends. This CDR3 contains 12 residues. CDR3 coding DNA: TGTGCCAGTAATGGGCCGCAAGAGACCCAGTACTTC. This codes for CASNGPQETQYF.

This clone has a handful of counts. This chain connects TRBV7-9 to TRBJ1-3; D not certain. The V end lost 1 base, the J end lost 0 bases, and 10 bases lay between the germline ends. CDR3 size: 16 residues. Germline CDR1 reads SEHNR; CDR2 reads FQNEAQ (reference sequence). The CDR3 region is CASSLGAGTSGNTIYF. CDR3 nucleotide sequence: TGTGCCAGCAGCTTAGGGGCGGGTACCTCTGGAAACACCATATATTTT.

This clone was recorded a few times. The rearrangement links TRBV4-3 to TRBJ1-1; maybe TRBD1 (6 bases). The CDR3 loop spans 18 amino acids. Germline V gene lookup returns CDR1 LGHNA and CDR2 YSLEER. Trimming left V 1 base short and J 5 bases short, with 23 bases between. DNA for the CDR3: TGCGCCAGCAGCCAAGCGCCCATTGGGGCAGAGGGGGTGACTGAAGCTTTCTTT. The encoded protein is CASSQAPIGAEGVTEAFF.

This rearrangement joins TRBV18 to TRBJ1-6; 9 bases match TRBD1. The CDR3 sequence is 16 residues long. From germline, CDR1 is KGHSH and CDR2 LQKENI. With 6 bases clipped from V and 0 bases from J, the junction kept 3 bases outside the gene matches. The CDR3 protein is CASSEGQGSYNSPLHF. As DNA, the CDR3 is TGTGCCAGCTCGGAGGGACAGGGCTCCTATAATTCACCCCTCCACTTT.

The V call is TRBV6-1, the J call TRBJ1-1; 10 bases agree with TRBD1. The germline V gene has CDR1 MNHNS and CDR2 SASEGT. The CDR3 has 15 residues. Losses at the gene ends were 0 bases for V and 9 bases for J; bases not matched to a gene: 7. The CDR3 reads CASSEAAGQGVKAFF. For the CDR3, the DNA is TGTGCCAGCAGTGAAGCAGCCGGACAGGGGGTTAAAGCTTTCTTT.

This clone was seen just once. The V and J genes are TRBV6-5 and TRBJ2-1; TRBD1 matches 11 bases. Germline V gives CDR1 MNHEY, CDR2 SVGAGI. The CDR3 is 15 residues long. J gave up 7 bases and V 6 bases, and 8 bases lay outside the gene matches. The CDR3 DNA reads TGTGCCAGCAGGAATCGGGACAGGGGGTCGAATGAGCAGTTCTTC. Its protein product is CASRNRDRGSNEQFF.

The genes are TRBV6-5 and TRBJ1-2; a weak D match, TRBD1 (6 bases). In germline, CDR1 is MNHEY, CDR2 SVGAGI. Deletions cut 5 bases from V and 2 bases from J, with 6 bases between. The CDR3 loop spans 12 amino acids. CDR3 sequence: CASSTGNYGYTF. The CDR3 coding sequence is TGTGCCAGCAGTACAGGGAACTATGGCTACACCTTC.

This chain uses TRBV4-1 with TRBJ2-2, with TRBD1 identical over 9 bases. V lost 1 base to trimming and J lost 6 bases; unmatched junction nucleotides: 21. The CDR3 loop spans 21 amino acids. Looked up from germline, CDR1 is MGHRA and CDR2 is YSYEKL. The CDR3 protein is CASSQVGLGQGRGGGAGELFF. CDR3 nucleotides: TGCGCCAGCAGCCAAGTGGGACTGGGACAGGGCCGAGGCGGAGGCGCCGGGGAGCTGTTTTTT.

The J gene is TRBJ1-2, the V gene TRBV6-1, with 7 bases lining up with TRBD1. CDR3 length: 14 residues. CDR1 is MNHNS and CDR2 is SASEGT in the germline V gene. The V gene end was trimmed by 3 bases and the J gene end by 4 bases; junction bases not matched to a gene: 5. The CDR3 coding sequence is TGTGCCAGCAGTGAGGGGGACAGCTCCTATGGCTACACCTTC. Protein product: CASSEGDSSYGYTF.

J is TRBJ2-5 and V is TRBV11-1, with 12 nucleotides matching TRBD2. V lost 4 bases and J lost 5; bases outside the gene matches: 5. The germline V gene encodes CDR1 SGHAT and CDR2 FQDESV (reference sequence). This CDR3 comprises 15 residues. The CDR3 reads CASSSRTSGVETQYF. CDR3 sequence (DNA): TGTGCCAGCAGCTCCAGGACTAGCGGGGTGGAGACCCAGTACTTC.

J is TRBJ2-3 and V is TRBV9; maybe TRBD2 (6 bases). The germline gives CDR1 SGDLS, CDR2 YYNGEE. This CDR3 region has 15 residues. Trimming shortened V by 4 bases and J by 4 bases, and 16 bases separated the two germline ends. The CDR3 spells CASSPRGGFSDTQYF. The CDR3 coding sequence is TGTGCCAGCAGCCCGCGCGGAGGGTTCTCAGATACGCAGTATTTT.

The chain combines TRBV4-1 with TRBJ2-2, with D maybe TRBD1 (5 bases). The germline V and J ends were trimmed by 4 bases and 0 bases, with 12 bases remaining between them. In germline, CDR1 is MGHRA, CDR2 YSYEKL. This CDR3 is built from 16 residues. The CDR3 sequence is CASSLRQNPNTGELFF. The CDR3 coding sequence is TGCGCCAGCAGCCTGAGACAGAACCCGAACACCGGGGAGCTGTTTTTT.

This clone has a handful of counts. This chain uses TRBV7-5 with TRBJ1-1. TRBV7-5 counts as a pseudogene. The CDR3 has 15 amino acids. The chain's CDR3 is CARKAGGPGNTEAFF. Here the CDR3 DNA reads TGTGCCAGAAAGGCGGGGGGGCCAGGGAACACTGAAGCTTTCTTT.

The chain uses TRBV10-3 and TRBJ1-2, with 9 bases fitting TRBD1. The J segment lost 5 bases and the V segment lost 4 bases, leaving 2 bases of the junction unmatched. CDR1 and CDR2 from the germline V gene are ENHRY and SYGVKD. This CDR3 comprises 13 residues. CDR3 DNA: TGTGCCATCAGTGGGGACAGGGTTTATGGCTACACCTTC. Residues: CAISGDRVYGYTF.

The rearrangement uses TRBV7-2 and TRBJ2-2, with 9 bases lining up with TRBD2. The germline V gene encodes CDR1 SGHTA and CDR2 FQGNSA. CDR3 size: 17 residues. After removal of 0 bases from V and 1 base from J, the junction contained 3 bases not matched to a gene. The CDR3 is CASSLALSGGNTGELFF. In DNA, the CDR3 is TGTGCCAGCAGCTTAGCGCTTAGCGGGGGGAACACCGGGGAGCTGTTTTTT.

The chain joins TRBV11-3 to TRBJ2-3; 13 bases match TRBD2. This CDR3 has 16 residues. Unmatched junction bases numbered 4, after V lost 5 bases and J lost 2 bases. Germline assignment: CDR1 SGHNT and CDR2 YENEEA. In DNA form, the CDR3 reads TGTGCCAGCAGCCCCGGGACTAGCGGGGACACAGATACGCAGTATTTT. Its protein is CASSPGTSGDTDTQYF.

The chain recombines TRBV9 with TRBJ1-5; no clear D gene. Germline values: CDR1 SGDLS, CDR2 YYNGEE. There are 15 residues in the CDR3. Trimming took 2 bases from V and 1 from J, leaving 10 bases between them. CDR3 coding DNA: TGTGCCAGCAGCGTCGGAGGGAACAGCAATCAGCCCCAGCATTTT. Translated: CASSVGGNSNQPQHF.